Below, one T cell receptor beta chain is given with its context. Its specificity is not known. V lost 4 bases, J lost 7 bases, and 12 bases stayed unmatched. The germline V gene has CDR1 MGHRA and CDR2 YSYEKL. This CDR3 comprises 15 residues. The sample is drawn from a study of CD8 T cells in ankylosing spondylitis. MiXCR was run by TCRdb on the 5' RACE reads, yielding one entry per CDR3 protein. The table lists 200,000 to 250,000 distinct CDR3 sequences, about a sixth of them singletons. Study conclusions and caveats: Made up of eight highly homologous variants, a TCR beta motif appeared characteristic of ankylosing spondylitis blood.

The material sequenced was blood, either unsorted or a sorted T cell fraction (not recorded which). The chain links TRBV4-1 to TRBJ2-5; 7 nucleotides align to TRBD2. The TCR sequence derives from a male donor with ankylosing spondylitis. CDR3 nucleotide sequence: TGCGCCAGCAGCCTAGTCCCGGGACTATGGGTGACCCAGTACTTC. Translating gives CASSLVPGLWVTQYF.